The 31 T cell receptor beta chains below all came from one sample that was sequenced in a study of post-analysis software for immune sequencing data. Findings and caveats of the study: Higher frequency in patients than in controls was seen for 5 or 6 TRBV segments, with TRBV5-6, TRBV5-1 and TRBV20-1 among them.

Antigen specificity for these receptors is unknown. Unique molecular identifiers featured in each of the TCR beta cDNA libraries. TCRdb re-called the PCR reads with MiXCR, one entry per CDR3 protein. The sample gives about 820,000 distinct CDR3 sequences, around 50% of which show up once; 4.6% is in the top ten. Sample: blood. The receptor set was obtained from a girl aged 5-17 years with multiple sclerosis.

V usage is TRBV20-1 and J usage is TRBJ2-6; perhaps TRBD1 as D (5 bases). The ends were cut back, 6 bases at V and 4 bases at J, with 10 bases in the middle. Germline V gene sequence: CDR1 DFQATT, CDR2 SNEGSKA (reference sequence). The CDR3 totals 13 residues. In DNA, the CDR3 is TGCAGTGCCACCCGACAGGGGGCCAACGTCCTGACTTTC. Translating it yields CSATRQGANVLTF.

In regard to this clonotype: At one of its ends the junction is not consistent with the germline gene, which may arise from a read error. The chain employs TRBV7-6 and TRBJ2-5, with 9 bases that match TRBD1. The CDR3 is 15 residues long. The germline V gene has CDR1 SGHVS and CDR2 FNYEAQ. The CDR3 spells CASSLRQGDQEAQYF. The CDR3 nucleotides are TGTGCCAGCAGCTTAAGACAGGGGGATCAAGAGGCCCAGTACTTC.

This clonotype was recorded a few times. The rearrangement joins TRBV20-1 to TRBJ2-1; 11 positions match TRBD2. This CDR3 comprises 14 residues. The trim removed 3 bases at V and 7 bases at J, leaving 5 bases unmatched. CDR1 and CDR2 from the germline V gene are DFQATT and SNEGSKA (reference sequence). The CDR3 spells CSARVGTSGNEQFF. In DNA, the CDR3 is TGCAGTGCTAGGGTGGGGACTAGCGGTAATGAGCAGTTCTTC.

This rearrangement joins TRBV12-3 or TRBV12-4 to TRBJ1-2; 9 bases match TRBD1. V lost 4 bases to trimming and J lost 3 bases; unmatched junction nucleotides: 6. The CDR3 extends over 15 amino acids. DNA of the CDR3: TGTGCCAGCAGTTCACCGGACAGGGGAGACTATGGCTACACCTTC. Translating gives CASSSPDRGDYGYTF.

The chain links TRBV6-6 to TRBJ2-1; D may be TRBD2 (6 bases). Trimming removed 3 bases at V and 5 bases at J, with 14 bases between. The CDR3 loop spans 15 amino acids. The germline V gene encodes CDR1 MNHNY and CDR2 SVGAGI (reference sequence). CDR3 sequence: CASSYREPAHNEQFF. The CDR3 DNA sequence: TGTGCCAGCAGTTATCGGGAGCCCGCCCACAATGAGCAGTTCTTC.

J is TRBJ2-4 and V is TRBV27; D is possibly TRBD1 (6 bases). Gene TRBJ2-7 matches the end of the DNA better, so the J call may be wrong. Germline lookup yields CDR1 MNHEY and CDR2 SMNVEV (reference sequence). The CDR3 sequence is 14 residues long. The CDR3: CASGTGTIPYEQYF. The CDR3 DNA follows: TGTGCCAGCGGAACCGGGACAATTCCCTACGAGCAGTACTTC.

Comments on this clonotype: This may be a read error, as it is one base from a much larger clone. J is TRBJ2-4 and V is TRBV20-1, with TRBD2 matching over 9 bases. Germline CDR1 DFQATT, CDR2 SNEGSKA (reference sequence). The CDR3 has 14 residues. The V and J ends lost 2 bases and 13 bases, in that order; junction bases with no gene match: 12. The CDR3 protein is CSARLPSGIHEQYF. The CDR3 bases are TGCAGTGCTAGACTTCCTAGCGGGATCCATGAGCAGTACTTC.

The chain recombines TRBV29-1 with TRBJ2-1; D might be TRBD2 (5 bases). CDR1 SQVTM and CDR2 ANQGSEA come from the germline V gene. The germline V and J ends were trimmed by 8 bases and 3 bases, with 17 bases remaining between them. This CDR3 comprises 14 residues. Here the CDR3 DNA reads TGCAGCCTACGGCGTGGAGCGGTCTACAATGAGCAGTTCTTC. It is translated as CSLRRGAVYNEQFF.

The rearrangement uses TRBV5-1 and TRBJ2-1, with 9 bases that match TRBD2. Germline loops: CDR1 SGHRS, CDR2 YFSETQ. This CDR3 comprises 16 residues. The V segment lost 4 bases and the J segment 4 bases; nucleotides outside the gene matches: 9. CDR3 bases: TGCGCCAGCAGCAGGGGAGCGGGGGGCTCATACAATGAGCAGTTCTTC. This sequence encodes CASSRGAGGSYNEQFF.

This chain connects TRBV3-1 to TRBJ2-3, with 9 bases lining up with TRBD2. The germline V gene encodes CDR1 LGHDT and CDR2 YNNKEL (reference sequence). The V segment lost 1 base and the J segment 5 bases; nucleotides outside the gene matches: 7. This CDR3 is 16 amino acids long. The CDR3 reads CASSQGVAGVRDTQYF. DNA of the CDR3: TGTGCCAGCAGCCAAGGGGTAGCGGGGGTTAGAGATACGCAGTATTTT.

This clonotype was counted a few times. The V gene is TRBV6-5, the J gene TRBJ2-1, with D possibly being TRBD1 (5 bases). With 4 bases removed from V and 7 bases from J, the gap between germline ends came to 17 bases. The CDR3 extends over 15 amino acids. CDR1 is MNHEY and CDR2 is SVGAGI in the germline V gene. CDR3 region: CASSSAGYDKNEQFF. The CDR3 DNA is TGTGCCAGCAGTTCCGCAGGGTACGATAAGAATGAGCAGTTCTTC.

This CDR3 reads CSATLRRRGAGTYEQYF. The CDR3, as DNA: TGCAGTGCTACCCTCAGGCGGAGGGGGGCAGGGACATACGAGCAGTACTTC. V is TRBV20-1 and J is TRBJ2-7; D may be TRBD1 or TRBD2 (6 bases each). CDR3 length equals 17 residues. The germline V gene has CDR1 DFQATT and CDR2 SNEGSKA (reference sequence). V was trimmed by 4 bases and J by 4 bases, leaving 26 bases between them.

This clonotype showed up just a few times. The chain employs TRBV6-5 and TRBJ2-7; TRBD1 matches at 7 bases. Germline CDR1 is MNHEY and CDR2 is SVGAGI. CDR3 size: 13 residues. Trimming cost V 8 bases and J 6 bases; bases outside gene matches: 10. DNA for the CDR3: TGTGCCAGCGCTCGAGACAGGGTCTCCGAGCAGTACTTC. It yields the protein CASARDRVSEQYF.

This clonotype was seen a few times. The chain is built from TRBV29-1 and TRBJ2-1; D gene unclear. The length of the CDR3 is 13 residues. From germline, CDR1 is SQVTM and CDR2 ANQGSEA. V was pared by 2 bases and J by 9 bases, with 14 bases between. The CDR3: CSVESRVWGEQFF. The CDR3 DNA sequence: TGCAGCGTTGAAAGTCGCGTCTGGGGTGAGCAGTTCTTC.

The chain uses TRBV5-1 and TRBJ1-1; no clear D gene. The CDR3 is 16 amino acids. Trimming took off 6 bases at V and 2 bases at J, with 20 bases between the two ends. CDR1 and CDR2 from the germline V gene are SGHRS and YFSETQ. This chain's CDR3 is CASTLGVGIFNTEAFF. The CDR3 DNA is TGCGCCAGCACCCTTGGGGTGGGGATATTCAACACTGAAGCTTTCTTT. The full variable domain, in which reference TRBV5-1 and TRBJ1-1 provide the parts outside the CDR3, is KAGVTQTPRYLIKTRGQQVTLSCSPISGHRSVSWYQQTPGQGLQFLFEYFSETQRNKGNFPGRFSGRQFSNSRSEMNVSTLELGDSALYLCASTLGVGIFNTEAFFGQGTRLTVV.

This chain joins TRBV12-3 or TRBV12-4 and TRBJ1-3; D unresolved. V shed 6 bases and J shed 2 bases, with 11 bases lying between them. This CDR3 spans 14 amino acids. The CDR3 sequence is CASSSADAGNTIYF. In nucleotides, the CDR3 is TGTGCCAGCAGCTCCGCGGACGCTGGAAACACCATATATTTT.

The chain couples TRBV20-1 to TRBJ2-1; 7 bases agree with TRBD2. Germline V gene data show CDR1 as DFQATT and CDR2 as SNEGSKA (reference sequence). This CDR3 is built from 15 residues. The J segment lost 2 bases and the V segment lost 1 base, leaving 5 bases of the junction unmatched. The CDR3 DNA follows: TGCAGTGCTAGAGCCCGAGCGGGGACCTACAATGAGCAGTTCTTC. Translated: CSARARAGTYNEQFF.

The V and J genes are TRBV20-1 and TRBJ2-1; D not certain. Trimming took off 8 bases at V and 4 bases at J, with 21 bases between the two ends. Germline CDR1 and CDR2: DFQATT and SNEGSKA (reference sequence). CDR3 size: 15 residues. The CDR3 DNA is TGCAGTATTGTCTTTGGGAACTACGCTTACAATGAGCAGTTCTTC. This sequence encodes CSIVFGNYAYNEQFF.

This clonotype appeared a single time. This sequence joins TRBV5-1 and TRBJ1-1; possibly TRBD1 for D (6 bases). Germline-derived CDR1 and CDR2 are SGHRS and YFSETQ. The CDR3 sequence is 18 residues long. V was cut by 0 bases and J by 0 bases, with 18 bases left in between. CDR3 loop: CASSLVSSAGDMNTEAFF. Written as DNA, the CDR3 is TGCGCCAGCAGCTTGGTCAGTTCGGCAGGGGATATGAACACTGAAGCTTTCTTT.

The chain combines TRBV4-1 with TRBJ2-5; 8 bases agree with TRBD2. After removal of 4 bases from V and 5 bases from J, the junction contained 6 bases not matched to a gene. Germline V gives CDR1 MGHRA, CDR2 YSYEKL. This CDR3 is 14 amino acids long. The CDR3 bases are TGCGCCAGCAGCCCGGGGGGGCCCCTGGAGACCCAGTACTTC. This sequence encodes CASSPGGPLETQYF.

The CDR3 loop is CAISGSYPWDEQFF. In nucleotides, the CDR3 is TGTGCCATCAGTGGGTCATACCCTTGGGATGAGCAGTTCTTC. This rearrangement joins TRBV10-3 to TRBJ2-1, with D hard to call. CDR1 and CDR2 from the germline V gene are ENHRY and SYGVKD. The CDR3 has 14 amino acids. V was shortened by 4 bases and J by 8 bases, with 15 bases between the two germline ends.

This sequence joins TRBV5-1 and TRBJ2-7; 8 bases agree with TRBD2. Germline trimming cut 4 bases from V and 7 bases from J; bases unmatched to any gene: 13. Germline V gene data show CDR1 as SGHRS and CDR2 as YFSETQ. This CDR3 spans 15 amino acids. The CDR3 protein is CASSPFREGLSEQYF. In nucleotides, the CDR3 is TGCGCCAGCAGCCCATTCCGGGAGGGCCTTAGTGAGCAGTACTTC.

The J gene is TRBJ2-7, the V gene TRBV12-3 or TRBV12-4; weak D call: TRBD1 (6 bases). CDR3 size: 15 residues. The V end was cut by 2 bases, the J end by 0 bases, with 11 bases between. This CDR3 is CASSLRDIDSYEQYF. CDR3 nucleotides: TGTGCCAGCAGTTTAAGGGACATTGACTCCTACGAGCAGTACTTC.

V is TRBV2 and J is TRBJ2-1, with D possibly TRBD2 on 5 matching bases. The end of the DNA fits TRBJ2-7 better, so the J call may be wrong. CDR1 and CDR2 (germline): SNHLY, FYNNEI. This CDR3 has 14 residues. CDR3 coding DNA: TGTGCCAGCAGACCGGACTTCGCCCCTAAGGAGCAGTACTTC. This encodes CASRPDFAPKEQYF.

The rearrangement links TRBV7-9 to TRBJ2-3; D remains unclear. CDR1 and CDR2 (germline): SEHNR, FQNEAQ (reference sequence). Trimming pared 5 bases from V and 3 bases from J, leaving 9 bases between. The CDR3 consists of 13 residues. Here the CDR3 reads CASSTRLTDTQYF. CDR3 sequence (DNA): TGTGCCAGCAGCACCCGACTTACAGATACGCAGTATTTT. The full variable domain, rest sourced from reference TRBV7-9 and TRBJ2-3, is DTGVSQNPRHKITKRGQNVTFRCDPISEHNRLYWYRQTLGQGPEFLTYFQNEAQLEKSRLLSDRFSAERPKGSFSTLEIQRTEQGDSAMYLCASSTRLTDTQYFGPGTRLTVL.

In its sample, this clonotype was seen a few times. V usage is TRBV7-6 and J usage is TRBJ1-1; D perhaps matches TRBD1 (6 bases). Germline V CDR1 and CDR2: SGHVS, FNYEAQ. Between the trimmed V and J ends, which lost 10 bases and 10 bases, there was a span of 22 bases. The length of the CDR3 is 13 residues. The CDR3 DNA sequence: TGTGCCATCCCACATCTTCAGGGGAGGACAGCTTTCTTT. It yields the protein CAIPHLQGRTAFF.

This clonotype was seen more than once but under ten times. V gene TRBV7-2 combines with J gene TRBJ2-7; 8 bases are shared with TRBD2. CDR1 and CDR2 (germline): SGHTA, FQGNSA. Trimming at V came to 5 bases and at J to 6 bases, leaving 9 bases not matched to a gene. The CDR3 runs to 14 residues. The CDR3 nucleotides are TGTGCCAGCAGCCCACTGCGGGGGGCTAGCGAGCAGTACTTC. This encodes CASSPLRGASEQYF.

V is TRBV5-1 and J is TRBJ1-4, with 8 bases matching TRBD1. After removal of 0 bases from V and 3 bases from J, the junction contained 1 base not matched to a gene. CDR1 is SGHRS and CDR2 is YFSETQ in the germline V gene. The length of the CDR3 is 15 residues. This chain's CDR3 is CASSLATGANEKLFF. The CDR3 DNA reads as TGCGCCAGCAGCTTGGCGACAGGGGCTAATGAAAAACTGTTTTTT.

This clonotype was seen a handful of times. The chain has TRBV7-3 and TRBJ2-7; 7 nucleotides line up with TRBD1. This CDR3 comprises 17 residues. CDR1 and CDR2 from the germline V gene are SGHTA and FQGTGA. The J segment lost 4 bases and the V segment lost 5 bases, leaving 17 bases of the junction unmatched. The CDR3: CASSQYPPGTDYYEQYF. In DNA form, the CDR3 reads TGTGCCAGCAGCCAGTATCCTCCCGGGACAGATTATTACGAGCAGTACTTC.

This chain connects TRBV5-1 to TRBJ2-5; D gene uncertain. Germline V gene sequence: CDR1 SGHRS, CDR2 YFSETQ. V lost 2 bases and J 3 bases, leaving 11 bases between the germline ends. The CDR3 sequence is 14 residues long. CDR3 loop: CASSFHPGEETQYF. The CDR3 DNA follows: TGCGCCAGCAGCTTCCACCCTGGGGAAGAGACCCAGTACTTC.

This clonotype was picked up a small number of times. The rearrangement uses TRBV7-2 and TRBJ1-2; D not resolved. The germline V and J ends were trimmed by 2 bases and 4 bases, with 5 bases remaining between them. The CDR3 loop spans 12 amino acids. Germline V gives CDR1 SGHTA, CDR2 FQGNSA. Here the CDR3 reads CASSLPPYGYTF. CDR3 in DNA: TGTGCCAGCAGCTTACCACCCTATGGCTACACCTTC.